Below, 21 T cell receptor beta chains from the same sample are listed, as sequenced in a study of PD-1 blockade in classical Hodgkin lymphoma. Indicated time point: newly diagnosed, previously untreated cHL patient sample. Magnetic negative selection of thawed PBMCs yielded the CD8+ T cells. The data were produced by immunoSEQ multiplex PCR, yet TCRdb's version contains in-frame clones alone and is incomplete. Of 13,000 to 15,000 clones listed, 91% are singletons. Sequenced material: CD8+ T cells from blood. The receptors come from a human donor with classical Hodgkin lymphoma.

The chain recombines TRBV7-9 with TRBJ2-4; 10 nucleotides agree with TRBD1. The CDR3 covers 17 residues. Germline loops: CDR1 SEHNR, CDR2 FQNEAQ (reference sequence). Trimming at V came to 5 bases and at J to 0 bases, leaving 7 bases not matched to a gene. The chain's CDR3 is CASSPATGGAAKNIQYF. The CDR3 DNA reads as TGTGCCAGCAGCCCAGCGACAGGGGGCGCAGCCAAAAACATTCAGTACTTC.

In DNA, the CDR3 is TGCAGCGTTTTCCAGGCTGGTCTTCCGCAGTATTTT. Translating gives CSVFQAGLPQYF. The rearrangement joins TRBV29-1 to TRBJ2-3; D remains unclear. CDR3 length: 12 residues. In germline, CDR1 is SQVTM, CDR2 ANQGSEA. Trimming removed 5 bases from V and 10 bases from J, with 16 bases in between.

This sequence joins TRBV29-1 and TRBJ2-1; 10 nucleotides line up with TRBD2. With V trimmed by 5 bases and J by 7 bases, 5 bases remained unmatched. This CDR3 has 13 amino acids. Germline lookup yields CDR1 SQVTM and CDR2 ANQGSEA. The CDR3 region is CSVQTSGTNEQFF. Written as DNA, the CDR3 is TGCAGCGTTCAAACTAGCGGGACTAATGAGCAGTTCTTC.

The CDR3 is CASSGEAAGTSYNEQFF. The CDR3 bases are TGTGCCAGCAGTGGGGAAGCTGCGGGTACCTCCTACAATGAGCAGTTCTTC. This rearrangement joins TRBV28 to TRBJ2-1; D may be TRBD2 (5 bases). Trimming shortened V by 5 bases and J by 0 bases, and 17 bases separated the two germline ends. From germline, CDR1 is MDHEN and CDR2 SYDVKM. The CDR3 is made up of 17 amino acids.

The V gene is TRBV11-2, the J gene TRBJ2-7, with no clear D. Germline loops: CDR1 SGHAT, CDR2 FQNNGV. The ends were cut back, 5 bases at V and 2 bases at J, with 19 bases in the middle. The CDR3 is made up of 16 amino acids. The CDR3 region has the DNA TGTGCCAGCAGCAAAAACGCCCCCCAGCGACCCTACGAGCAGTACTTC. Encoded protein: CASSKNAPQRPYEQYF.

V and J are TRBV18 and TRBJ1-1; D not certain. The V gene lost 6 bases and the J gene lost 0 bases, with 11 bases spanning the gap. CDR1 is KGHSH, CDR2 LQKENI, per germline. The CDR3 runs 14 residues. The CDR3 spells CASSDRGLNTEAFF. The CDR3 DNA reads TGTGCCAGCTCTGATAGAGGGTTGAACACTGAAGCTTTCTTT. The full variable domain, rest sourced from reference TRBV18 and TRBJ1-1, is NAGVMQNPRHLVRRRGQEARLRCSPMKGHSHVYWYRQLPEEGLKFMVYLQKENIIDESGMPKERFSAEFPKEGPSILRIQQVVRGDSAAYFCASSDRGLNTEAFFGQGTRLTVV.

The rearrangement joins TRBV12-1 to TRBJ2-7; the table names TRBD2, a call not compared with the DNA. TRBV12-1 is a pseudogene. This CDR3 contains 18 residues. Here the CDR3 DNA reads TGTGCCAGCAGCTCCCGGGGGTCTAGCGGGATGAGCTCCTACGAGCAGTACGTC. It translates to CASSSRGSSGMSSYEQYV.

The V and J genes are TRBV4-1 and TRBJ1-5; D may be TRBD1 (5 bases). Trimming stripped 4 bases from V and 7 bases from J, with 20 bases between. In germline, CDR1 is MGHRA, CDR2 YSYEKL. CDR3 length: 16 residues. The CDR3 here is CASSRKLWRGYQPQHF. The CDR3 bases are TGCGCCAGCAGCCGGAAGCTTTGGAGGGGTTACCAGCCCCAGCATTTT.

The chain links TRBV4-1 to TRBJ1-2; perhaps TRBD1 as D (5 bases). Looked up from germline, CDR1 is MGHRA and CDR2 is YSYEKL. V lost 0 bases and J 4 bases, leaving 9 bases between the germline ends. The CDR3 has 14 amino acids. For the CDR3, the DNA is TGCGCCAGCAGCCAAGAGCGGGGCGGCTATGGCTACACCTTC. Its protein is CASSQERGGYGYTF.

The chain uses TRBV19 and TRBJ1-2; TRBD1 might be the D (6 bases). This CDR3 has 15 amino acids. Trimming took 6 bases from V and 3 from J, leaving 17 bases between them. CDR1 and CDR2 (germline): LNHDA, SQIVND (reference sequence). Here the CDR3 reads CASSHPWGADYGYTF. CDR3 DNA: TGTGCCAGTAGCCATCCTTGGGGGGCAGACTATGGCTACACCTTC.

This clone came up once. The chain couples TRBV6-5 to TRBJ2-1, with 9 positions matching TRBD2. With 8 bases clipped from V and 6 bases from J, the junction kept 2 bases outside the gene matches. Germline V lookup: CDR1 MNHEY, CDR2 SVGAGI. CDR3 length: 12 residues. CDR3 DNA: TGTGCCAGCGCGACTAGCGGCAATGAGCAGTTCTTC. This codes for CASATSGNEQFF.

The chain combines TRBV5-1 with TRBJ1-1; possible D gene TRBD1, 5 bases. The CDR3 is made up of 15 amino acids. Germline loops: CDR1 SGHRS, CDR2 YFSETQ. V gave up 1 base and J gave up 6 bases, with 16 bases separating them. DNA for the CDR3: TGCGCCAGCAGCTTGAAAGGGGAGGGGTGGCCTGAAGCTTTCTTT. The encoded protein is CASSLKGEGWPEAFF.

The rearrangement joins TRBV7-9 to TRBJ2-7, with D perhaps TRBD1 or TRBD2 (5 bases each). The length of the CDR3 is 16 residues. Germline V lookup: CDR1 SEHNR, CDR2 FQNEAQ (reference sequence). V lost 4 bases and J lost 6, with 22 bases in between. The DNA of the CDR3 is TGTGCCAGCAGCTACCTATCCCAGGGTGTGGAGGCCGAGCAGTACTTC. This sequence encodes CASSYLSQGVEAEQYF.

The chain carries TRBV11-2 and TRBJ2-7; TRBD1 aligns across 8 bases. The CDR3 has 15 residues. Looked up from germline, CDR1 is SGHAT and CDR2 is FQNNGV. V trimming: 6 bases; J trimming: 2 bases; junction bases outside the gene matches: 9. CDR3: CASSFRQGATYEQYF. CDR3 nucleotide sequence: TGTGCCAGCAGTTTTCGCCAGGGGGCTACCTACGAGCAGTACTTC.

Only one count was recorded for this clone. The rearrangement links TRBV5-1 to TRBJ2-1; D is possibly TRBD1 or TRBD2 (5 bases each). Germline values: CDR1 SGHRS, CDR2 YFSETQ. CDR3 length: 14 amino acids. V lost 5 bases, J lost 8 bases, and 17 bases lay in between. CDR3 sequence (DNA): TGCGCCAGCAGGGGACCGAGGTCGGCCGATGAGCAGTTCTTC. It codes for CASRGPRSADEQFF.

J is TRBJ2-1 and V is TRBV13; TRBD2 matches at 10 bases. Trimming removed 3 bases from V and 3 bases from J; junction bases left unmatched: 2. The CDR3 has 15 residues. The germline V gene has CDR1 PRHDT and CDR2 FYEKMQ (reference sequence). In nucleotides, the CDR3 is TGTGCCAGCAGCTTCGGGACTAGCGACTACAATGAGCAGTTCTTC. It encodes CASSFGTSDYNEQFF. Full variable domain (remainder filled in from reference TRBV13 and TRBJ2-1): AAGVIQSPRHLIKEKRETATLKCYPIPRHDTVYWYQQGPGQDPQFLISFYEKMQSDKGSIPDRFSAQQFSDYHSELNMSSLELGDSALYFCASSFGTSDYNEQFFGPGTRLTVL.

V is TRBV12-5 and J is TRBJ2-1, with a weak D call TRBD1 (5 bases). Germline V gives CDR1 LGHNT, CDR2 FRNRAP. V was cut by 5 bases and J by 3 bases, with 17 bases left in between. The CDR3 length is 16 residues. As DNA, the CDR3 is TGTGCTAGTGGTGGACACCCCACCGTAGGCTACAATGAGCAGTTCTTC. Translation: CASGGHPTVGYNEQFF. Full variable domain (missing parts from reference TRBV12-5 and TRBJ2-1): DARVTQTPRHKVTEMGQEVTMRCQPILGHNTVFWYRQTMMQGLELLAYFRNRAPLDDSGMPKDRFSAEMPDATLATLKIQPSEPRDSAVYFCASGGHPTVGYNEQFFGPGTRLTVL.

CDR3 in DNA: TGCGCCAGCAGCCAGCGAACAGGGCCTGAAGCTTTCTTT. This codes for CASSQRTGPEAFF. V gene TRBV4-1 combines with J gene TRBJ1-1; a possible D gene is TRBD1 (6 bases). Trimming pared 3 bases from V and 6 bases from J, leaving 11 bases between. Germline CDR1 and CDR2: MGHRA and YSYEKL. The CDR3 extends over 13 amino acids.

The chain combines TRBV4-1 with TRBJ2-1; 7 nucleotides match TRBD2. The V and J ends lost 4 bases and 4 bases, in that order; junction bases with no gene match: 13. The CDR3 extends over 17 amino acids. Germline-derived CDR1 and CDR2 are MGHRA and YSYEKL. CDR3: CASSRRVASGEYNEQFF. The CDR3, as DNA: TGCGCCAGCAGCCGAAGAGTAGCTAGCGGAGAATACAATGAGCAGTTCTTC.

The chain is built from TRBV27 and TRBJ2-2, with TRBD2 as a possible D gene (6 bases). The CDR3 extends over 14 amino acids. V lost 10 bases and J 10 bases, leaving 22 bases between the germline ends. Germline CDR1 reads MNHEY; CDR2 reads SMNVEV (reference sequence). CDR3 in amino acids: CANKPGGSWAELFF. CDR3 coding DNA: TGTGCCAACAAGCCTGGGGGGAGTTGGGCGGAGCTGTTTTTT.

The CDR3 nucleotides read TGTGCCAGCAGTTTACTGGCAGGGAGTCCCGGGGAGCTGTTTTTT. As protein: CASSLLAGSPGELFF. This chain uses TRBV27 with TRBJ2-2; D may be TRBD1 or TRBD2 (5 bases each). Trimming took 2 bases from V and 6 from J, leaving 13 bases between them. This CDR3 comprises 15 residues. Germline loops: CDR1 MNHEY, CDR2 SMNVEV (reference sequence).